Listed below are T cell receptor beta chains from one sample, sequenced in a study of siplizumab effects on memory and regulatory T cells. This table comes from immunoSEQ multiplex PCR, and its TCRdb copy is limited to in-frame clones, with some not included. The sample holds tens of thousands of clones; about 90% are singletons and the top ten take 1.5% to 2%. Sequencing was performed on Tregs sorted from blood. Every receptor here comes from a human donor in good health. Both conserved end residues are part of each CDR3. D genes are given only for firm matches. Clone size is stated in some rows and not others, as once, few, many or a class when expanded.

v_call	d_call	clone_size	j_call	cdr3_nt	cdr3_aa
TRBV21-1	.	.	TRBJ2-7	TGTGCCAGCGATTACGGGTTCGTTCTATTACAGCAGTACTTC	CASDYGFVLLQQYF
TRBV14	TRBD2	once	TRBJ2-1	TGTGCCAGCAGCCAAGATGGGACTAGCGGGAGGGAGTGGTTCTTC	CASSQDGTSGREWFF
TRBV28	TRBD1	.	TRBJ2-3	TGTGCCAGCAGTCGACCGGGACAGGGAACAGATACGCAGTATTTT	CASSRPGQGTDTQYF
TRBV11-3	.	.	TRBJ2-5	TGTGCCAGCAGCACCGACCCGGCGGGTCAAGAGACCCAGTACTTC	CASSTDPAGQETQYF
TRBV21-1	.	.	TRBJ2-7	TGTGCCAGCAGCAGAGGGACAGGGCGGTACGAGCAGTACTTC	CASSRGTGRYEQYF
TRBV19	TRBD2	.	TRBJ2-7	TGTGCCAGTAGGGGCCTGGGGACTAGCGGCTACGAGCAGTACTTC	CASRGLGTSGYEQYF
TRBV6-1	.	.	TRBJ1-1	TGTGCCTCAGGGATGAACACTGAAGCTTTCTTT	CASGMNTEAFF
TRBV7-6	.	.	TRBJ2-3	TGTGCCAGCAGCCCATTAATTGCAGATACGCAGTATTTT	CASSPLIADTQYF
TRBV15	.	.	TRBJ1-3	TGTGCCACCAGCACTATTTGGGAGATACGAAACACCATATATTTT	CATSTIWEIRNTIYF
TRBV28	.	.	TRBJ2-3	TGTGCCAGCAGTTTTCTGGGGGGCACAGATACGCAGTATTTT	CASSFLGGTDTQYF
TRBV7-9	TRBD2	.	TRBJ2-1	TGTGCCAGCAGCTTCCCTCAATCTAGCGGGAGGGCCTCCTACAATGAGCAGTTCTTC	CASSFPQSSGRASYNEQFF
TRBV5-4	.	once	TRBJ2-5	TGTGCCAGCAGCTTGGTTAGGGGGGAGACCCAGTACTTC	CASSLVRGETQYF
TRBV11-3	TRBD2	once	TRBJ2-7	TGTGCCATCAGTGGTCCGGGGGGCTACGAGCAGTACTTC	CAISGPGGYEQYF
TRBV10-3	TRBD2	.	TRBJ2-7	TGTGCCATCAGGAGAGCGGGAGCAGCCTACGAGCAGTACTTC	CAIRRAGAAYEQYF
TRBV6-1	.	.	TRBJ2-1	TGTGCCAGCAGGAGACCGAGCTCCTACAATGAGCAGTTCTTC	CASRRPSSYNEQFF
TRBV6-5	.	once	TRBJ1-6	TGTGCCAGCAGTTACCGTACACATATAGGGATTTCACCCCTCCACTTT	CASSYRTHIGISPLHF
TRBV18	.	.	TRBJ2-7	TGTGCCAGCTCGCTAGTGGGGTACGAGCAGTACTTC	CASSLVGYEQYF
TRBV6-5	.	once	TRBJ2-1	TGTGCCAGCAGTTACAGGAGGGCCTCCTACAATGAGCAGTTCTTC	CASSYRRASYNEQFF
TRBV29-1	.	.	TRBJ2-3	TGCAGCTCCGTGGGGGGGCTCATCACAGATACGCAGTATTTT	CSSVGGLITDTQYF
TRBV28	TRBD1	.	TRBJ1-3	TGTGCCAGCAGCACAGGGGGCGGAAACACCATATATTTT	CASSTGGGNTIYF
TRBV11-2	.	.	TRBJ2-7	TGTGCCAGCAGCTTAAAGCGGGACATCTCCTACGAGCAGTACTTC	CASSLKRDISYEQYF
TRBV7-8	.	once	TRBJ1-2	TGTGCCAGCAGCTCCTCCAGGGACTATGGCTACACCTTC	CASSSSRDYGYTF
TRBV5-1	.	.	TRBJ2-1	TGCGCCAGTCAAGCCAGGGTAAATAATGAGCAGTTCTTC	CASQARVNNEQFF
TRBV11-2	TRBD2	.	TRBJ2-1	TGTGCCAGCAGCCTACGTTTTAGGTTACTAGCGGGATCTCATGAGCAGTTCTTC	CASSLRFRLLAGSHEQFF
TRBV29-1	.	.	TRBJ2-7	TGCAGCGTTGAAATCCGGGGCTACGAGCAGTACTTC	CSVEIRGYEQYF
TRBV10-3	.	.	TRBJ2-7	TGTGCCATCAGTTCGGGAGTAGGCGAGCAGTACTTC	CAISSGVGEQYF
TRBV30	TRBD1	.	TRBJ1-2	TGTGCCTGGAGTGTAAGGTCCGGGACAGTCTCCTATGGCTACACCTTC	CAWSVRSGTVSYGYTF
TRBV15	.	.	TRBJ2-1	TGTGCCACCAGCAGAGTCGCGGTGGGCAATGAGCAGTTCTTC	CATSRVAVGNEQFF
TRBV27	TRBD2	.	TRBJ2-5	TGTGCCAGCAGTTTATATAGCGGGACAACGACCCAGTACTTC	CASSLYSGTTTQYF
TRBV13	.	.	TRBJ2-5	TGTGCCAGCAGCTTACCAGGGACGTACCAAGAGACCCAGTACTTC	CASSLPGTYQETQYF
TRBV6-5	.	.	TRBJ2-1	TGTGCCAGCAGTTACGCCGTCTCCGAATCCTACAATGAGCAGTTCTTC	CASSYAVSESYNEQFF
TRBV6-1	.	.	TRBJ1-1	TGTGCCAGCGCTAGGGTTGATGAAGCTTTCTTT	CASARVDEAFF
TRBV19	.	.	TRBJ1-4	TGTGCCAGTACTATAGGGGGAACAACTAATGAAAAACTGTTTTTT	CASTIGGTTNEKLFF
TRBV13	.	.	TRBJ1-2	TGTGCCAGCAGCTTAGCCGGGGCTGGAGGAGGCTACACCTTC	CASSLAGAGGGYTF
TRBV4-1	TRBD2	.	TRBJ2-1	TGCGCCAGCAGCCAAGAGTTAGGACTAGCGGGGCCCAATGAGCAGTTCTTC	CASSQELGLAGPNEQFF
TRBV20-1	.	.	TRBJ2-2	TGCAGTGCTAGCCACGGGGAGCTGTTTTTT	CSASHGELFF
TRBV10-2	TRBD2	.	TRBJ2-5	TGCGCCAGCAGTTCCGGGACTAGCTATCGGGAGACCCAGTACTTC	CASSSGTSYRETQYF
TRBV11-1	TRBD2	.	TRBJ2-3	TGTGCCAGCAGCTTGCGACCTAGCGGGGGCACAGATACGCAGTATTTT	CASSLRPSGGTDTQYF
TRBV20-1	.	.	TRBJ2-3	TGCAGTGCTTTCCACACAGATACGCAGTATTTT	CSAFHTDTQYF
TRBV5-1	.	.	TRBJ1-1	TGCGCCAGCAGCGAAACGGGGCGAATGAACACTGAAGCTTTCTTT	CASSETGRMNTEAFF
TRBV6-1	.	.	TRBJ1-4	TGTGCCAGCACCGGAACGTGGCTTCCGTCGGAAAAACTGTTTTTT	CASTGTWLPSEKLFF
TRBV2	.	.	TRBJ1-2	TGTGCCAGCACGGACGGGGCCCTCGAGAGTGGGGGCTACACCTTC	CASTDGALESGGYTF
TRBV27	.	few	TRBJ2-7	TGTGCCAGCAGTGCAAGGCCGGGCCCCTACGAGCAGTACTTC	CASSARPGPYEQYF
TRBV15	.	.	TRBJ2-7	TGTGCCACCAGCACCCGGGATCTACCCTACGAGCAGTACTTC	CATSTRDLPYEQYF
TRBV7-9	.	once	TRBJ2-3	TGTGCCAGCACCCCGAGTCAACTAAGTAGCACAGATACGCAGTATTTT	CASTPSQLSSTDTQYF
TRBV19	.	.	TRBJ1-1	TGTGCCAGTAGTATAGGAGGGGGGCAGACTGAAGCTTTCTTT	CASSIGGGQTEAFF
TRBV19	TRBD1	.	TRBJ2-1	TGTGCCAGTAGTCGGGACAGGGGGCTTGGTGAGCAGTTCTTC	CASSRDRGLGEQFF
TRBV7-3	TRBD2	.	TRBJ2-2	TGTGCCAGCAGCTCGCTCATCGGACTAGCGGGAAACACCGGGGAGCTGTTTTTT	CASSSLIGLAGNTGELFF
TRBV18	.	.	TRBJ1-4	TGTGCCAGCTCTTCCATGGGGAGCCAGGGGGAAAAACTGTTTTTT	CASSSMGSQGEKLFF
TRBV4-3	.	.	TRBJ2-1	TGCGCCAGCAGCCAAACCTACGGTGGGGTCGGACTATACAATGAGCAGTTCTTC	CASSQTYGGVGLYNEQFF
TRBV13	TRBD1	.	TRBJ2-7	TGTGCCAGCAGCCCTCCGACAGGGGTCAGCGAACCGTACTTC	CASSPPTGVSEPYF
TRBV30	.	.	TRBJ2-1	TGTGCCTGGAGTGTCGGCGGGGAGCAGTTCTTC	CAWSVGGEQFF
TRBV5-1	.	.	TRBJ2-7	TGCGCCAGCAGCTTGACAGGGGACTCGAACACCTACGAGCAGTACTTC	CASSLTGDSNTYEQYF